This paragraph covers one T cell receptor (beta chain) sequence. This entry is derived from a study of cytomegalovirus exposure and HLA in healthy donors. Germline loops: CDR1 MRHNA, CDR2 SNTAGT. The CDR3 length is 15 residues. V lost 0 bases and J lost 4, with 11 bases in between. With 60 Vbeta and 13 Jbeta primers, the PCR was carried out. Measured with immunoSEQ multiplex PCR; TCRdb has only the in-frame clones, and not every one. The sample includes 50,000 to 65,000 clones, 82% of them seen just once. The chain employs TRBV6-4 and TRBJ2-3, with D perhaps TRBD2 (6 bases). This TCR was sampled from a woman aged 18-35 years in good health and CMV-seronegative. The sequenced sample consisted of PBMCs. The CDR3 reads CASSDSLAAADTQYF. CDR3 in DNA: TGTGCCAGCAGTGACTCGTTAGCGGCGGCAGATACGCAGTATTTT.